Presented here are 27 T cell receptor beta chains from one specimen sequenced in a study of blood T cell repertoires in COVID-19 (TCRdb year 2020). Library generation was performed with the immunoSEQ multiplex PCR assay. TCRdb took over this immuneACCESS table, retaining in-frame rearrangements with V and J assigned. Such tables are incomplete; in checked studies, under half of the missing clones stem from an unresolved V gene, and the remainder is unexplained. In all, the sample holds under 200,000 clones, and approximately 79% of those were seen once. More than 4% of the sample is in the top ten clones. Sequenced: PBMCs or T cells enriched from blood (not recorded which). The origin of the receptors is a woman between 55 and 75 years old with acute COVID-19.

The chain is built from TRBV7-2 and TRBJ1-2, with unresolved D. Trimming shortened V by 1 base and J by 1 base, and 7 bases separated the two germline ends. The CDR3 sequence is 14 residues long. Per germline, CDR1 SGHTA and CDR2 FQGNSA. The CDR3 protein is CASSLDTFNYGYTF. CDR3 DNA sequence: TGTGCCAGCAGCTTAGATACTTTTAACTATGGCTACACCTTC.

This clone was detected once. The DNA for the CDR3 is TGTGCCAGCAGCTTCTGGCAGGTGAACACTGAAGCTTTCTTT. Amino acids: CASSFWQVNTEAFF. The chain has TRBV5-8 and TRBJ1-1; D is undetermined. Deletions cut 2 bases from V and 0 bases from J, with 8 bases between. CDR1 SGHTS and CDR2 YDEGEE come from the germline V gene. The CDR3 sequence is 14 residues long.

This chain connects TRBV28 to TRBJ1-4, with D possibly TRBD1 on 5 matching bases. V was pared by 10 bases and J by 10 bases, with 16 bases between. The V gene's germline CDR1 is MDHEN and CDR2 SYDVKM. The CDR3 is made up of 12 amino acids. For the CDR3, the DNA is TGTGCCACCACAGGACCCGGGGGAAAACTGTTTTTT. Amino acid sequence: CATTGPGGKLFF.

J is TRBJ1-3 and V is TRBV13, with D perhaps TRBD1 (5 bases). The germline V gene encodes CDR1 PRHDT and CDR2 FYEKMQ (reference sequence). Trimming left V 4 bases short and J 1 base short, with 8 bases between. The CDR3 is made up of 14 amino acids. This CDR3 reads CASSSGTSGNTIYF. CDR3 coding DNA: TGTGCCAGCAGCTCTGGGACTTCTGGAAACACCATATATTTT.

The chain carries TRBV4-1 and TRBJ2-5; no clear D gene. The CDR3 has 13 amino acids. V gave up 4 bases and J gave up 4 bases, with 10 bases separating them. Germline CDR1 MGHRA, CDR2 YSYEKL. The CDR3 DNA is TGCGCCAGCAGCCGATTAGTCGGAGAGACCCAGTACTTC. Its protein is CASSRLVGETQYF.

The V gene is TRBV28, the J gene TRBJ1-4; possibly TRBD1 for D (5 bases). The CDR3 is made up of 15 amino acids. The germline CDR1 and CDR2 sequences are MDHEN and SYDVKM. V lost 1 base and J lost 8, with 14 bases in between. Written as DNA, the CDR3 is TGTGCCAGCAGTTTATTTAGTCAGGGCCGGGAAAAACTGTTTTTT. Amino acid sequence: CASSLFSQGREKLFF. Based on the CDR3 plus reference TRBV28 and TRBJ1-4, the full variable domain is DVKVTQSSRYLVKRTGEKVFLECVQDMDHENMFWYRQDPGLGLRLIYFSYDVKMKEKGDIPEGYSVSREKKERFSLILESASTNQTSMYLCASSLFSQGREKLFFGSGTQLSVL.

This rearrangement joins TRBV30 to TRBJ2-1, with 8 bases fitting TRBD2. The germline V gene has CDR1 GTSNPN and CDR2 SVGIG (reference sequence). Trimming removed 7 bases from V and 10 bases from J; junction bases left unmatched: 6. This CDR3 region has 11 residues. The CDR3 sequence is CALKRELEQFF. CDR3 sequence (DNA): TGTGCCTTAAAGCGGGAGTTGGAGCAGTTCTTC.

V gene TRBV5-4 combines with J gene TRBJ1-5, with D perhaps matching TRBD1 (5 bases). The CDR3 is 14 amino acids. Germline V lookup: CDR1 SGHNT, CDR2 YYREEE (reference sequence). Trimming removed 1 base at V and 4 bases at J, with 9 bases between. The CDR3 loop is CASSLQGENQPQHF. As DNA, the CDR3 is TGTGCCAGCAGCTTGCAGGGCGAGAATCAGCCCCAGCATTTT.

The rearrangement joins TRBV30 to TRBJ2-5; 8 nucleotides agree with TRBD2. This CDR3 spans 18 amino acids. The V segment lost 0 bases and the J segment 5 bases; nucleotides outside the gene matches: 17. Germline values: CDR1 GTSNPN, CDR2 SVGIG (reference sequence). CDR3 nucleotides: TGTGCCTGGAGTGTAACTACACTGCCGGGACTAGGATCGGAGACCCAGTACTTC. This codes for CAWSVTTLPGLGSETQYF.

The J gene is TRBJ2-3, the V gene TRBV5-8; 13 bases are shared with TRBD2. The ends lost 0 bases at V and 1 base at J; junction bases unmatched: 2. The V gene's germline CDR1 is SGHTS and CDR2 YDEGEE. This CDR3 is built from 17 residues. The CDR3 reads CASSLGGTSGGTDTQYF. The CDR3 DNA reads TGTGCCAGCAGCTTGGGGGGGACTAGCGGGGGCACAGATACGCAGTATTTT.

The CDR3 sequence is CSVDQPQGTTGETQYF. The CDR3 region has the DNA TGCAGCGTCGATCAGCCCCAGGGAACCACGGGAGAGACCCAGTACTTC. This sequence joins TRBV29-1 and TRBJ2-5; D perhaps matches TRBD1 (5 bases). Germline lookup yields CDR1 SQVTM and CDR2 ANQGSEA. The length of the CDR3 is 16 residues. The V end lost 6 bases, the J end lost 4 bases, and 24 bases lay between the germline ends.

This clone showed up just a few times. This sample includes further DNA sequences coding for the same CDR3. The V call is TRBV19, the J call TRBJ1-4, with D possibly being TRBD1 (6 bases). The CDR3 consists of 12 residues. The V and J ends lost 9 bases and 5 bases respectively, with 10 bases between them. Looked up from germline, CDR1 is LNHDA and CDR2 is SQIVND (reference sequence). The DNA for the CDR3 is TGTGCCAGCAGAGACAGGAATGAAAAACTGTTTTTT. Protein: CASRDRNEKLFF.

The rearrangement uses TRBV11-3 and TRBJ2-3; tentative D call: TRBD1 (5 bases). Between the trimmed V and J ends, which lost 1 base and 5 bases, there was a span of 10 bases. The CDR3 extends over 14 amino acids. The germline CDR1 and CDR2 sequences are SGHNT and YENEEA. The CDR3 sequence: CASSLGGIQDTQYF. For the CDR3, the DNA is TGTGCCAGCAGCTTAGGGGGCATTCAAGATACGCAGTATTTT.

Only a few counts were recorded for this clone. The rearrangement links TRBV7-6 to TRBJ1-5; 8 nucleotides align to TRBD1. There are 14 residues in the CDR3. Germline CDR1 SGHVS, CDR2 FNYEAQ. V dropped 5 bases and J dropped 4; count of bases not matched to a gene: 4. CDR3 protein: CASSRTGGNQPQHF. The CDR3 nucleotides are TGTGCCAGCAGCCGAACAGGGGGGAATCAGCCCCAGCATTTT.

The rearrangement joins TRBV5-1 to TRBJ1-2; D is perhaps TRBD1 (5 bases). Per germline, CDR1 SGHRS and CDR2 YFSETQ. The length of the CDR3 is 16 residues. V was trimmed by 6 bases and J by 5 bases, leaving 23 bases between them. CDR3 DNA sequence: TGCGCCAGCATCCCGGGGGGAATGGCCCAGGCTTATGGCTACACCTTC. It is translated as CASIPGGMAQAYGYTF. The full variable domain, in which reference TRBV5-1 and TRBJ1-2 provide the parts outside the CDR3, is KAGVTQTPRYLIKTRGQQVTLSCSPISGHRSVSWYQQTPGQGLQFLFEYFSETQRNKGNFPGRFSGRQFSNSRSEMNVSTLELGDSALYLCASIPGGMAQAYGYTFGSGTRLTVV.

This clone was observed many times. The genes are TRBV4-2 and TRBJ1-4; no clear D gene. The CDR3 extends over 14 amino acids. CDR1 and CDR2 (germline): LGHNA, YNFKEQ. With 4 bases removed from V and 4 bases from J, the gap between germline ends came to 10 bases. CDR3 residues: CASSPRTVNEKLFF. CDR3 DNA: TGTGCCAGCAGCCCCCGCACAGTTAATGAAAAACTGTTTTTT.

V usage is TRBV23-1 and J usage is TRBJ1-5; D is undetermined. TRBV23-1 is marked as an open reading frame, function uncertain. The CDR3 sequence is 19 residues long. The V end was cut by 0 bases, the J end by 1 base, with 19 bases between. CDR3 DNA sequence: TGCGCCAGCAGTCAATCCCGACGAAGCCTAGAAGGAAGCAATCAGCCCCAGCATTTT. Encoded protein: CASSQSRRSLEGSNQPQHF.

A few counts support this clone. The chain employs TRBV27 and TRBJ2-1, with TRBD1 matching 7 bases. Trimming cost V 4 bases and J 6 bases; bases outside gene matches: 0. The CDR3 covers 12 residues. The germline CDR1 and CDR2 sequences are MNHEY and SMNVEV (reference sequence). The CDR3 sequence: CASSWDSNEQFF. CDR3 DNA: TGTGCCAGCAGTTGGGACAGCAATGAGCAGTTCTTC.

The J gene is TRBJ2-7, the V gene TRBV25-1; D perhaps matches TRBD1 (6 bases). The CDR3 is 14 residues long. Germline V lookup: CDR1 MGHDK, CDR2 SYGVNS. Deletions cut 3 bases from V and 9 bases from J, with 18 bases between. Written as DNA, the CDR3 is TGTGCCAGCAGTGACCAGTGGCAGGGGAAAGGGCAGTACTTC. Its protein is CASSDQWQGKGQYF.

On this clone itself: Distinct nucleotide sequences in the sample also encode this CDR3. The gene calls are TRBV19 and TRBJ2-1; possibly TRBD2 for D (6 bases). Looked up from germline, CDR1 is LNHDA and CDR2 is SQIVND (reference sequence). This CDR3 contains 14 residues. The ends were cut back, 3 bases at V and 0 bases at J, with 6 bases in the middle. DNA of the CDR3: TGTGCCAGTAGTATCGGGGGCTCCTACAATGAGCAGTTCTTC. Amino acids: CASSIGGSYNEQFF.

This chain joins TRBV6-2 or TRBV6-3 and TRBJ2-3, with 7 nucleotides matching TRBD2. V dropped 3 bases and J dropped 2; count of bases not matched to a gene: 5. Germline CDR1 and CDR2: MNHEY and SVGEGT. There are 15 residues in the CDR3. CDR3 sequence (DNA): TGTGCCAGCAGTTATCCGCTAGCGGCCACAGATACGCAGTATTTT. Translation: CASSYPLAATDTQYF.

The genes are TRBV19 and TRBJ1-2; TRBD1 agrees at 9 bases. From germline, CDR1 is LNHDA and CDR2 SQIVND (reference sequence). CDR3 length: 18 amino acids. The V segment lost 4 bases and the J segment 9 bases; nucleotides outside the gene matches: 21. The CDR3 DNA reads as TGTGCCAGTAGTACAACCGGGACAGGGCTGTCCGTAGGTATGAGCTACACCTTC. This translates into CASSTTGTGLSVGMSYTF.

The chain is built from TRBV4-2 and TRBJ1-5, with D perhaps matching TRBD1 (6 bases). Trimming removed 4 bases from V and 6 bases from J, with 22 bases in between. Germline V gene data show CDR1 as LGHNA and CDR2 as YNFKEQ. This CDR3 spans 17 amino acids. The CDR3 DNA sequence: TGTGCCAGCAGCCCCTTAACGCAACAGGGCGGGGGTCAGCCCCAGCATTTT. This sequence encodes CASSPLTQQGGGQPQHF.

The rearrangement links TRBV6-5 to TRBJ1-2; tentative D call: TRBD1 (5 bases). In germline, CDR1 is MNHEY, CDR2 SVGAGI. The CDR3 has 14 amino acids. Deletions cut 2 bases from V and 8 bases from J, with 15 bases between. The CDR3 DNA sequence: TGTGCCAGCAGTTACCAGGACCGGGAGGGGGGCTACACCTTC. Protein product: CASSYQDREGGYTF.

This CDR3 reads CASSQDLELPDTQYF. The CDR3, as DNA: TGCGCCAGCAGCCAAGATTTGGAGCTTCCAGATACGCAGTATTTT. V gene TRBV4-3 combines with J gene TRBJ2-3; D is unresolved. The CDR3 is 15 amino acids. Trimming took 0 bases from V and 4 from J, leaving 11 bases between them. Per germline, CDR1 LGHNA and CDR2 YSLEER.

The V gene is TRBV29-1, the J gene TRBJ1-1, with D unclear. CDR3 length: 11 amino acids. The germline gives CDR1 SQVTM, CDR2 ANQGSEA. Between the trimmed V and J ends, which lost 7 bases and 5 bases, there was a span of 11 bases. The CDR3 bases are TGCAGCGGAGGATCCGAGACTGAAGCTTTCTTT. Its protein product is CSGGSETEAFF. Full variable domain (remainder filled in from reference TRBV29-1 and TRBJ1-1): SAVISQKPSRDICQRGTSLTIQCQVDSQVTMMFWYRQQPGQSLTLIATANQGSEATYESGFVIDKFPISRPNLTFSTLTVSNMSPEDSSIYLCSGGSETEAFFGQGTRLTVV.

The rearrangement joins TRBV5-1 to TRBJ2-3; 16 bases line up with TRBD2. CDR3 length: 16 residues. The J segment lost 5 bases and the V segment lost 2 bases, leaving 2 bases of the junction unmatched. Per germline, CDR1 SGHRS and CDR2 YFSETQ. This CDR3 reads CASSFGTSGRVDTQYF. For the CDR3, the DNA is TGCGCCAGCAGCTTTGGGACTAGCGGGAGGGTAGATACGCAGTATTTT.